This T cell receptor (beta chain) was documented in a study of identical twins. The CDR3 covers 15 residues. Deletions cut 0 bases from V and 8 bases from J, with 11 bases between. CDR1 and CDR2 (germline): LNHNV, YYDKDF (reference sequence). MiXCR, run by TCRdb on the 5' RACE reads, gives a single entry per CDR3 protein. The data show 700,000 or so distinct CDR3 sequences, 8% to 9% seen once. This clonotype has a handful of counts. This same sample was also taken into another study, of yellow fever vaccine responses in identical twins.

The specimen sequenced was PBMCs. The origin of this receptor is a woman aged 18-29 years in good health. The chain combines TRBV15 with TRBJ1-6, with D perhaps TRBD1 (6 bases). The CDR3 reads CATSRDRGRDSPLHF. CDR3 sequence (DNA): TGTGCCACCAGCAGAGACAGGGGCAGGGATTCACCCCTCCACTTT.